Listed below are T cell receptor beta chains from one sample, sequenced in a study of T-cell memory formation after mild COVID-19. TCRdb fed the 5' RACE reads into MiXCR, producing one record per CDR3 protein. The sample gives around 430,000 distinct CDR3 sequences, more than 15% of which show up once; about 22% is in the top ten. Source material: PBMCs or a T cell subset sorted from them (not recorded which). These receptors came from a young man who had mild COVID-19 (a few samples of this study predate the infection). Cell type and time point are not known. CDR3s include the opening cysteine and the closing phenylalanine or tryptophan. D genes are given only for firm matches. A row's size may be missing; if present it is once, few, many or a size class.

v_gene	d_gene	j_gene	abundance	CDR3aa	CDR3nt
TRBV3-1	-	TRBJ1-4	-	CASSQDTGANEKLFF	TGTGCCAGCAGCCAAGATACGGGGGCGAATGAAAAACTGTTTTTT
TRBV7-9	-	TRBJ1-6	-	CASTSREGYNSPLHF	TGTGCCAGCACCTCCCGTGAGGGTTATAATTCACCCCTCCACTTT
TRBV7-2	TRBD2	TRBJ2-1	-	CASSSQGTSGINEQFF	TGTGCCAGCAGCTCCCAGGGGACTAGCGGAATCAATGAGCAGTTCTTC
TRBV7-9	-	TRBJ2-3	few	CASSFWQSGLYF	TGTGCCAGCAGCTTTTGGCAGTCTGGTCTGTATTTT
TRBV6-5	TRBD2	TRBJ2-1	many	CASSQGTSRGNEQFF	TGTGCCAGCAGTCAAGGGACTAGTCGAGGGAATGAGCAGTTCTTC
TRBV20-1	TRBD2	TRBJ2-5	few	CSARVTAGGETQYF	TGCAGTGCTAGAGTAACAGCGGGGGGTGAGACCCAGTACTTC
TRBV4-1	-	TRBJ1-4	few	CASSQDQGGAFLNEKLFF	TGCGCCAGCAGCCAAGATCAAGGGGGAGCCTTCCTGAATGAAAAACTGTTTTTT
TRBV29-1	TRBD1	TRBJ2-3	-	CSLQGASTDTQYF	TGCAGCCTCCAGGGGGCTAGCACAGATACGCAGTATTTT
TRBV4-1	-	TRBJ2-5	few	CASSQGHKETQYF	TGCGCCAGCAGCCAAGGACATAAAGAGACCCAGTACTTC
TRBV5-1	TRBD1	TRBJ1-1	-	CASSLGTGPGLVGEAFF	TGCGCCAGCAGCTTGGGGACAGGGCCAGGTCTAGTCGGTGAAGCTTTCTTT
TRBV7-2	-	TRBJ2-2	many	CASMPGWGSGTGELFF	TGTGCCAGCATGCCGGGCTGGGGCTCGGGCACCGGGGAGCTGTTTTTT